This T cell receptor beta chain was found in a study of Graves' ophthalmopathy and Graves' hyperthyroidism. Study results and caveats: The model achieved under 71% sensitivity and less than 75% specificity for ophthalmopathy progression.

The germline V gene has CDR1 LNHNV and CDR2 YYDKDF (reference sequence). V was clipped by 0 bases and J by 1 base; unmatched bases: 2. This CDR3 region has 17 residues. This clonotype was counted many times. Its antigen remains unidentified. RNA transcripts provided the template for amplifying TCR beta CDR3 regions. An opening RT-PCR round employed HTBI primers and preceded a second-round multiplex PCR. TCRdb called the multiplex PCR reads again in MiXCR, with one record for every CDR3 protein. The sample holds a few hundred thousand distinct CDR3 sequences, roughly 21% seen once. The rearrangement links TRBV15 to TRBJ2-5; 13 bases agree with TRBD2. The origin of this receptor is a woman aged 45-65 years with Graves' ophthalmopathy. The specimen sequenced was peripheral blood. CDR3 sequence: CATSRELAGGGQETQYF. The CDR3 nucleotides read TGTGCCACCAGCAGAGAACTAGCGGGAGGGGGCCAAGAGACCCAGTACTTC. Combining the CDR3 with reference TRBV15 and TRBJ2-5 gives the whole variable domain DAMVIQNPRYQVTQFGKPVTLSCSQTLNHNVMYWYQQKSSQAPKLLFHYYDKDFNNEADTPDNFQSRRPNTSFCFLDIRSPGLGDTAMYLCATSRELAGGGQETQYFGPGTRLLVL.